This T cell receptor (beta chain) was sequenced during a study of Graves' ophthalmopathy and Graves' hyperthyroidism. By definition, stable hyperthyroidism involved no ophthalmopathy within 18 months of follow-up. Symptoms, serum thyroxine and TRAb, thyroid ultrasound, and orbital computed tomography formed the diagnostic basis. This clonotype was picked up many times. V shed 1 base, J shed 5 bases, and the junction held 8 bases outside the gene matches. This CDR3 spans 16 amino acids. Germline CDR1 SGHTA, CDR2 FQGTGA. The authors amplified TCR beta CDR3 regions, and they did so from RNA transcripts for repertoire sequencing. The authors performed first-round RT-PCR with HTBI primers and then a second-round multiplex PCR. A single record per CDR3 protein comes from TCRdb applying MiXCR to the multiplex PCR reads. The sample consists of approximately 380,000 distinct CDR3 sequences, roughly 20% of them appearing once.

The chain links TRBV7-3 to TRBJ2-7; TRBD2 matches 10 bases. This receptor was identified in a young woman with stable Graves' hyperthyroidism. The sequencing input was peripheral blood. The chain's CDR3 is CASSLKLGLAVNEQYF. For the CDR3, the DNA is TGTGCCAGCAGCTTAAAGTTAGGACTAGCGGTCAACGAGCAGTACTTC.